This paragraph covers one TCR beta chain sequence. Its antigen is currently unknown. This entry belongs to a study of cytomegalovirus exposure and HLA in healthy donors. The PCR employed 60 Vbeta primers together with 13 Jbeta primers. Source study methods: There were about 80 million unique TCR beta chains by a later count, and approximately 11 million of them were shared. The assay was immunoSEQ multiplex PCR, and TCRdb's table has in-frame clones only and misses some. V and J calls and clone size are as listed in that table; D and trimming were resolved from the DNA. The sample contains 150,000 to 200,000 clones, around 75% of which appear only once. Trimming cost V 2 bases and J 4 bases; bases outside gene matches: 10. Germline lookup yields CDR1 LGHNA and CDR2 YSLEER. The CDR3 is 18 residues long. Study-wide findings and caveats: A later analysis found most CMV-associated TCR beta chains apparently HLA-restricted. The authors later linked a missense DCLRE1C variant to TCR beta V- and J-gene trimming. In a later analysis, specific HLA alleles were associated with approximately 17,000 TCR beta sequences at a 0.05 false discovery rate.

This sequence joins TRBV4-3 and TRBJ2-5; 13 nucleotides agree with TRBD2. The receptor comes from a male donor in good health and CMV-seronegative. Sequenced material: PBMCs. In DNA, the CDR3 is TGCGCCAGCAGCCAACGACTAGCGGGAGGCCCGACGGGAGAGACCCAGTACTTC. It yields the protein CASSQRLAGGPTGETQYF.